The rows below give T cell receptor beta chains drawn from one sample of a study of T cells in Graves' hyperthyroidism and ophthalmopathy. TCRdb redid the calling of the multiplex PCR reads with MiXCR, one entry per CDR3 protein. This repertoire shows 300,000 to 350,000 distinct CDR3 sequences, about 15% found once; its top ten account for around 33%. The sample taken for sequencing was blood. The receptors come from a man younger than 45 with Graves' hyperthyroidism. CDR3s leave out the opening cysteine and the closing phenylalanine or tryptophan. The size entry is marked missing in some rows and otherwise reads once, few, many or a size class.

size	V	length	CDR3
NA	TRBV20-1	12	SAPKVYRGNEQF
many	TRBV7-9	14	ASSFGSGRVPYEQY
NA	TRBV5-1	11	ASGLGASYEQY
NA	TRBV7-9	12	ASSITGASGELF
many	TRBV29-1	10	SVGFQANEQF
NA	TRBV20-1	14	SARDHGPRSYNEHF
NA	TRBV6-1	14	ASRLGWTSGGETQY
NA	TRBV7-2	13	ASSLVYLAAYEQY
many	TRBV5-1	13	ASGRDYQRGDTQY
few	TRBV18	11	ASSPAREDGYT
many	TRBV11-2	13	ASSFIRGGPDTQY
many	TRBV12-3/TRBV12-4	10	ASRTGSGELF
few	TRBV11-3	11	ASERGGNTEAF
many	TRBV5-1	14	ASSLARGANTGELF
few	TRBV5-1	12	ASSLVAGRNEQF
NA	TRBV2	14	ASSGLASSYNSPLH
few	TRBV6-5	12	ASSSRGEGGELF
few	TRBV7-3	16	ASSLSGASAGGTDTQY
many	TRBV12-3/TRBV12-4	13	ASGNRIVPNQPQH
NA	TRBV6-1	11	ASRGGNNQPQH
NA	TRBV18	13	ASSPRTGVNYGYT
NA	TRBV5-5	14	ASSLSPTVSNTEAF
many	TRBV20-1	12	SARDSVAGVSRF
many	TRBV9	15	ASSFLSGTGGDTEAF
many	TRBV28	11	ASSHTLARGEY
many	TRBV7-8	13	ASSPSDGVYNEQF
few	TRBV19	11	ASSIETGKTQY
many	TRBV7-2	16	ASSLAGTNGLAGYEQY
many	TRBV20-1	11	SAGLAGTYTQY
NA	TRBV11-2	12	ASSPGRFYNEQF
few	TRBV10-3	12	AISESLAADTQY
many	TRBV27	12	ASRPGLPNQPQH
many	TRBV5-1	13	ASSLASGRAYEQY